Shown below are 17 T cell receptor beta chains from a single sample sequenced in a study of CD8 T cells in ankylosing spondylitis. A single record per CDR3 protein comes from TCRdb applying MiXCR to the 5' RACE reads. This repertoire shows 250,000 to 400,000 distinct CDR3 sequences, 11% found once; its top ten account for roughly 9.2%. Specimen: blood, either unsorted or a sorted T cell fraction (not recorded which). These receptors originate from a female donor with ankylosing spondylitis or in good health (not recorded which).

The chain has TRBV19 and TRBJ1-5, with 8 bases aligning to TRBD1. The CDR3 loop spans 15 amino acids. After removal of 7 bases from V and 2 bases from J, the junction contained 7 bases not matched to a gene. Per germline, CDR1 LNHDA and CDR2 SQIVND (reference sequence). CDR3 in amino acids: CASTLTGGGNQPQHF. DNA of the CDR3: TGTGCCAGTACCTTAACAGGGGGAGGCAATCAGCCCCAGCATTTT.

Ten or more counts support this clonotype. Compared with germline, one end of the junction differs, possibly owing to a read error. The chain links TRBV5-1 to TRBJ2-7; no clear D gene. Germline V gene lookup returns CDR1 SGHRS and CDR2 YFSETQ. The CDR3 is 12 residues long. The CDR3 sequence is CASSPPGYEQYF. The CDR3 DNA follows: TGTGCCAGCAGTCCCCCTGGCTACGAGCAGTACTTC.

Ten or more counts support this clonotype. The chain combines TRBV5-1 with TRBJ2-2; D may match TRBD1 or TRBD2 (7 bases each). The germline V and J ends were trimmed by 5 bases and 2 bases, with 13 bases remaining between them. Germline V lookup: CDR1 SGHRS, CDR2 YFSETQ. This CDR3 spans 15 amino acids. The CDR3 coding sequence is TGCGCCAGCAGAGCGGGACAGTACAACACCGGGGAGCTGTTTTTT. It codes for CASRAGQYNTGELFF.

This clonotype was seen many times. The rearrangement links TRBV9 to TRBJ2-5; D is perhaps TRBD1 (5 bases). Trimming left V 0 bases short and J 5 bases short, with 11 bases between. This CDR3 is 14 amino acids long. From germline, CDR1 is SGDLS and CDR2 YYNGEE. The CDR3 is CASSVGQSRETQYF. The CDR3 nucleotides are TGTGCCAGCAGCGTAGGACAGTCCAGGGAGACCCAGTACTTC.

This clonotype was detected only a few times. The chain uses TRBV27 and TRBJ2-5; a possible D gene is TRBD2 (6 bases). Germline values: CDR1 MNHEY, CDR2 SMNVEV (reference sequence). V was pared by 3 bases and J by 5 bases, with 10 bases between. This CDR3 region has 13 residues. DNA for the CDR3: TGTGCCAGCAGTTTTCAAGGGAGGGAGACCCAGTACTTC. Amino acid sequence: CASSFQGRETQYF.

This clonotype has more than one count but fewer than ten. The rearrangement joins TRBV5-1 to TRBJ1-5; D not resolved. Trimming took 0 bases from V and 3 from J, leaving 10 bases between them. CDR1 and CDR2 (germline): SGHRS, YFSETQ. This CDR3 has 15 residues. The CDR3 DNA reads TGCGCCAGCAGCTTGGGGCCCAGCAACAATCAGCCCCAGCATTTT. This encodes CASSLGPSNNQPQHF.

This clonotype was detected many times. The gene calls are TRBV20-1 and TRBJ2-1, with TRBD1 matching over 7 bases. V lost 7 bases to trimming and J lost 4 bases; unmatched junction nucleotides: 10. The CDR3 has 14 amino acids. Germline CDR1 DFQATT, CDR2 SNEGSKA (reference sequence). The DNA of the CDR3 is TGCAGTGGGACAGGAGAAGCGGTTTACAATGAGCAGTTCTTC. It yields the protein CSGTGEAVYNEQFF.

This clonotype was counted between two and nine times. This may come from a read error, since a much larger clone is one base off. The V gene is TRBV20-1, the J gene TRBJ2-5, with 10 bases matching TRBD2. CDR1 is DFQATT, CDR2 SNEGSKA, per germline (reference sequence). CDR3 length: 17 residues. Here the CDR3 DNA reads TGCTGTGCTAGAGCAACTAGCGGGGTGATGATGTATGAGACCCAGTACTTC. Its translation is CCARATSGVMMYETQYF.

In this sample, this clonotype turned up many times. J is TRBJ2-2 and V is TRBV5-1; possible D gene TRBD2, 5 bases. The CDR3 is made up of 13 amino acids. Germline loops: CDR1 SGHRS, CDR2 YFSETQ. Trimming cost V 4 bases and J 7 bases, with 11 bases left between them. The CDR3 nucleotides are TGCGCCAGCAGCACCGCCAGCGGCGGGGAGCTGTTTTTT. This translates into CASSTASGGELFF.

This clonotype has at least ten counts. CDR3 region: CASSFLAGTNEQFF. The CDR3 region has the DNA TGTGCCAGCAGCTTCCTAGCGGGGACCAATGAGCAGTTCTTC. The J gene is TRBJ2-1, the V gene TRBV5-6; TRBD2 aligns across 9 bases. The V segment lost 2 bases and the J segment 6 bases; nucleotides outside the gene matches: 3. The CDR3 extends over 14 amino acids. Per the germline V gene, CDR1 is SGHDT and CDR2 is YYEEEE.

This clonotype was counted many times. The chain links TRBV20-1 to TRBJ2-3; D remains ambiguous. The CDR3 has 12 residues. Deletions cut 0 bases from V and 4 bases from J, with 5 bases between. The germline CDR1 and CDR2 sequences are DFQATT and SNEGSKA (reference sequence). Here the CDR3 DNA reads TGCAGTGCTAGAGATAGCTCAGATACGCAGTATTTT. This translates into CSARDSSDTQYF.

There are many counts of this clonotype. This chain links TRBV27 with TRBJ2-1; 14 positions agree with TRBD2. The CDR3 extends over 15 amino acids. CDR1 and CDR2 from the germline V gene are MNHEY and SMNVEV (reference sequence). Unmatched junction bases numbered 7, after V lost 5 bases and J lost 10 bases. The CDR3 coding sequence is TGTGCCAGCAGTCCGGGACTAGCGGGAGCTCGAGAGCAGTTCTTC. Its translation: CASSPGLAGAREQFF.

This clonotype has a count of ten or more. CDR3 amino acids: CASSLGQGRTRDFGNTIYF. As DNA, the CDR3 is TGTGCCAGCAGCTTGGGACAGGGGCGGACGAGGGACTTCGGAAACACCATATATTTT. This sequence joins TRBV11-1 and TRBJ1-3, with 10 nucleotides matching TRBD1. Trimming took 3 bases from V and 4 from J; bases not matched to a gene: 15. Germline V gene data show CDR1 as SGHAT and CDR2 as FQDESV (reference sequence). CDR3 length equals 19 residues.

The gene calls are TRBV5-1 and TRBJ2-7; TRBD1 agrees at 7 bases. V was pared by 4 bases and J by 0 bases, with 7 bases of the junction left unmatched. CDR1 and CDR2 from the germline V gene are SGHRS and YFSETQ. This CDR3 has 15 residues. CDR3 protein: CASSHTGASSYEQYF. The CDR3 coding sequence is TGCGCCAGCAGCCATACAGGGGCCAGCTCCTACGAGCAGTACTTC. The full variable domain, rest sourced from reference TRBV5-1 and TRBJ2-7, is KAGVTQTPRYLIKTRGQQVTLSCSPISGHRSVSWYQQTPGQGLQFLFEYFSETQRNKGNFPGRFSGRQFSNSRSEMNVSTLELGDSALYLCASSHTGASSYEQYFGPGTRLTVT.

CDR3 DNA sequence: TGCAGTGCTACCCAACAGGGATTGTCTGAAAAACTGTTTTTT. Its translation: CSATQQGLSEKLFF. This chain links TRBV20-1 with TRBJ1-4; D possibly corresponds to TRBD1 (6 bases). Germline V gene data show CDR1 as DFQATT and CDR2 as SNEGSKA (reference sequence). The ends were cut back, 4 bases at V and 7 bases at J, with 16 bases in the middle. There are 14 residues in the CDR3.

In its sample, this clonotype was seen many times. The chain links TRBV7-2 to TRBJ2-1, with D tentatively TRBD2 (6 bases). The germline gives CDR1 SGHTA, CDR2 FQGNSA. The CDR3 runs 15 residues. V was cut by 1 base and J by 4 bases, with 11 bases left in between. The CDR3 DNA reads as TGTGCCAGCAGCTTAGTTGCGGGACCATACAATGAGCAGTTCTTC. Translating it yields CASSLVAGPYNEQFF.

Ten or more counts support this clonotype. J is TRBJ2-2 and V is TRBV4-3, with no clear D. V was cut by 1 base and J by 4 bases, with 13 bases left in between. This CDR3 contains 16 residues. Germline-derived CDR1 and CDR2 are LGHNA and YSLEER. Here the CDR3 DNA reads TGCGCCAGCAGCCAAGTTGGTAGGGTAGTCACCGGGGAGCTGTTTTTT. It yields the protein CASSQVGRVVTGELFF.